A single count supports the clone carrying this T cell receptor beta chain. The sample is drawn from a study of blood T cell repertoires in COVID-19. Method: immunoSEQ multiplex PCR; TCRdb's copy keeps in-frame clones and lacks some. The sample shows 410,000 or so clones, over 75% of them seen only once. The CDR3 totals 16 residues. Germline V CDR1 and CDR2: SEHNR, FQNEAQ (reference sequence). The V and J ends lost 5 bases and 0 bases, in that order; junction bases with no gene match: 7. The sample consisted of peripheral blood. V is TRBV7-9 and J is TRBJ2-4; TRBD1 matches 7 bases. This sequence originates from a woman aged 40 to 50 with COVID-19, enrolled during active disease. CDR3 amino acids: CASSLGTALAKNIQYF. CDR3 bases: TGTGCCAGCAGCCTGGGGACAGCACTAGCCAAAAACATTCAGTACTTC.